A single sample is the source of the 2 T cell receptor beta chains below, sequenced in a study of cytomegalovirus exposure and HLA in healthy donors. Researchers ran the PCR with 60 Vbeta and 13 Jbeta primers. The data were produced by immunoSEQ multiplex PCR, yet TCRdb's version contains in-frame clones alone and is incomplete. The sample holds fewer than 250,000 clones; roughly 83% are singletons and the top ten take roughly 1.5%. Sample: PBMCs. These receptor sequences come from a woman aged 45 to 65 in good health and CMV-seronegative.

V and J are TRBV10-3 and TRBJ2-7; 9 bases line up with TRBD1. The CDR3 consists of 13 residues. The germline CDR1 and CDR2 sequences are ENHRY and SYGVKD. V dropped 7 bases and J dropped 4; count of bases not matched to a gene: 5. Written as DNA, the CDR3 is TGTGCCATCAAGGGGGACAGGGAATACGAGCAGTACTTC. Its translation is CAIKGDREYEQYF.

The chain combines TRBV5-1 with TRBJ1-1, with TRBD1 identical over 7 bases. Germline V gene sequence: CDR1 SGHRS, CDR2 YFSETQ. The trim removed 4 bases at V and 2 bases at J, leaving 5 bases unmatched. This CDR3 is 14 amino acids long. In DNA, the CDR3 is TGCGCCAGCAGCCCGGGACAGACCAACACTGAAGCTTTCTTT. Encoded protein: CASSPGQTNTEAFF.